This TCR beta chain stems from a study of blood T cell repertoires in COVID-19. The overall study: Nucleic acid was either cDNA or gDNA, and it came from T cells, B-cell-depleted T cells, or PBMCs.

Enrolled through a virtual design, the participants were between roughly 18 and 90 years of age and came from 24 US areas. The V gene lost 7 bases and the J gene lost 5 bases, with 9 bases spanning the gap. The CDR3 has 12 residues. Germline V gene lookup returns CDR1 MNHEY and CDR2 SVGAGI. Measured with immunoSEQ multiplex PCR; TCRdb has only the in-frame clones, and not every one. The table lists some 300,000 clones, around 90% of them singletons. The sample taken for sequencing was PBMCs or T cells enriched from blood (not recorded which). The chain links TRBV6-5 to TRBJ2-1; maybe TRBD1 (5 bases). The receptor was isolated from a woman aged 18-29 years with acute COVID-19. CDR3 nucleotides: TGTGCCAGCACGAACAGGAACAATGAGCAGTTCTTC. This sequence encodes CASTNRNNEQFF.